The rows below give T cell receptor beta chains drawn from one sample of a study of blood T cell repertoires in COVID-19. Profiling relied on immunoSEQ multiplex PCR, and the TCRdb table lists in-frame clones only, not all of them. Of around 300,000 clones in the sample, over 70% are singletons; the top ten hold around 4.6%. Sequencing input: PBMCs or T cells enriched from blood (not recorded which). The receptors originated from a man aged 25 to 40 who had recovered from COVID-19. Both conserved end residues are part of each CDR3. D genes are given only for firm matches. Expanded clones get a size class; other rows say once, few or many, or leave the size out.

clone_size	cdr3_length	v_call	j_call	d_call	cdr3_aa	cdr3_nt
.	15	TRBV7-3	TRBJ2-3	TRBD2	CASSMGEGPTDTQYF	TGTGCCAGCAGCATGGGGGAGGGCCCCACAGATACGCAGTATTTT
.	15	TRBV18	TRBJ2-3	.	CASSPLRVGTDTQYF	TGTGCCAGCTCACCGCTCCGCGTGGGCACAGATACGCAGTATTTT
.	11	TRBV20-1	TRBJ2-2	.	CSARDGGELFF	TGCAGTGCTAGAGACGGCGGGGAGCTGTTTTTT
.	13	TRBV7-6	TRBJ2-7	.	CASSAWGDYEQYF	TGTGCCAGCAGCGCGTGGGGGGACTACGAGCAGTACTTC
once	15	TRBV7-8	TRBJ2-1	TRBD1	CASSTDRGLYNEQFF	TGTGCCAGCAGCACGGACAGGGGCCTCTACAATGAGCAGTTCTTC
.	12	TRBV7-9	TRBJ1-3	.	CASSPGQIPIYF	TGTGCCAGCAGCCCAGGACAAATCCCCATATATTTT
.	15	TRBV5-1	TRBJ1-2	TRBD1	CASSLGTGGIYGYTF	TGCGCCAGCAGCCTCGGGACAGGGGGCATCTATGGCTACACCTTC
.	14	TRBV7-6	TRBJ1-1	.	CASSLVSGDTEAFF	TGTGCCAGCAGCTTAGTTTCCGGAGACACTGAAGCTTTCTTT
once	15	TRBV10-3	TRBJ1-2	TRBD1	CAISHPGTGNYGYTF	TGTGCCATCAGCCACCCCGGGACAGGGAACTATGGCTACACCTTC
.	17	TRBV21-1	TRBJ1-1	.	CASSKEDRGHLNTEAFF	TGTGCCAGCAGCAAGGAGGACAGGGGGCATCTGAACACTGAAGCTTTCTTT
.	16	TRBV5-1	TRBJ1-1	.	CASSLSSSPLATEAFF	TGCGCCAGCAGCTTATCATCTAGTCCCCTTGCGACTGAAGCTTTCTTT
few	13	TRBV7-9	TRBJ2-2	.	CANELRVTGELFF	TGTGCCAACGAGCTGCGAGTCACCGGGGAGCTGTTTTTT
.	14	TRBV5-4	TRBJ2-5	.	CASSLSSGGETQYF	TGTGCCAGCAGCTTAAGTTCAGGAGGAGAGACCCAGTACTTC
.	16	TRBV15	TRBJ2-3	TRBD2	CATSSDRGLAADTQYF	TGTGCCACCAGCAGTGACCGGGGACTAGCCGCAGATACGCAGTATTTT